This T cell receptor beta chain appears in the sequencing data of a study of blood T cell repertoires in COVID-19. Per germline, CDR1 SGHNT and CDR2 YYREEE (reference sequence). The CDR3 is 13 residues long. V gave up 4 bases and J gave up 1 base, with 8 bases separating them. Across 20 to 25 US areas, participants ranged in age from roughly 18 to 95 years. Participants had their cohort set by participant-reported clinical history. Sequencing used immunoSEQ multiplex PCR; TCRdb keeps in-frame clones, though not all of them. The data hold 350,000 to 400,000 clones, with 89% observed a single time. The chain has TRBV5-4 and TRBJ1-1; D remains unclear. The clonotype was recovered from a woman aged 30 to 39 who had recovered from COVID-19. The sample taken for sequencing was PBMCs or T cells enriched from blood (not recorded which). CDR3 DNA: TGTGCCAGCAGCCCCAGAGGGAACACTGAAGCTTTCTTT. This gives the protein CASSPRGNTEAFF. Looking up the rest from reference TRBV5-4 and TRBJ1-1 gives the full variable domain: ETGVTQSPTHLIKTRGQQVTLRCSSQSGHNTVSWYQQALGQGPQFIFQYYREEENGRGNFPPRFSGLQFPNYSSELNVNALELDDSALYLCASSPRGNTEAFFGQGTRLTVV.